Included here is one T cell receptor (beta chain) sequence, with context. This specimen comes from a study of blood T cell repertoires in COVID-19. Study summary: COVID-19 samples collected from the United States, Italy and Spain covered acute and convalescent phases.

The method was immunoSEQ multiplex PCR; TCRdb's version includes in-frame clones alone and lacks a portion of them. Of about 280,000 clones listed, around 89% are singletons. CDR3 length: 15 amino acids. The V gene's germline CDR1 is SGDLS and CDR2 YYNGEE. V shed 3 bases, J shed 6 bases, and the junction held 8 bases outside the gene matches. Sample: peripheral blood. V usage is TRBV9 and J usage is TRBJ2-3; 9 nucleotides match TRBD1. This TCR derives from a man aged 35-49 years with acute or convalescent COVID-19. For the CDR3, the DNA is TGTGCCAGCAGCGGCCGGGACAGGGAGAGGGATACGCAGTATTTT. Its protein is CASSGRDRERDTQYF.